A selection of T cell receptor beta chains follows, all from one sample in a study of neurological immune-mediated disorders. TCRdb reprocessed the 5' RACE reads via MiXCR and lists one record per CDR3 protein. The sample contains under 80,000 distinct CDR3 sequences, roughly 10% of which appear only once. Specimen: PBMCs. The receptors were gathered from a man aged 50-59 years in good health. CDR3s include the opening cysteine and the closing phenylalanine or tryptophan. D genes are given only for firm matches. Where a row states a size, it is once, few, many or the class of an expanded clone; other rows omit it.

V gene,D gene,clone size,J gene,CDR3 protein,CDR3 DNA
TRBV11-2,.,many,TRBJ2-5,CASSGQGSGGETQYF,TGTGCCAGCAGCGGTCAGGGGAGTGGAGGCGAGACCCAGTACTTC
TRBV7-9,TRBD1,many,TRBJ2-5,CASSLPGGLETQYF,TGTGCCAGCAGCTTACCAGGGGGATTGGAGACCCAGTACTTC
TRBV20-1,.,many,TRBJ2-7,CSAAIGTSPGDEQYF,TGCAGTGCGGCGATCGGGACAAGCCCAGGCGACGAGCAGTACTTC
TRBV15,TRBD2,many,TRBJ2-5,CATRALGLAGEETQYF,TGTGCCACCAGGGCGTTGGGACTAGCGGGAGAGGAGACCCAGTACTTC
TRBV3-1,.,many,TRBJ1-2,CASSQDPYRDIYGYTF,TGTGCCAGCAGCCAAGATCCGTACAGAGACATCTATGGCTACACCTTC
TRBV28,.,many,TRBJ1-6,CASRSTGQGSPLHF,TGTGCCAGCAGATCAACAGGGCAGGGTTCACCCCTCCACTTT
TRBV2,TRBD2,many,TRBJ2-3,CASSDPSGGRTDTQYF,TGTGCCAGCAGTGATCCTAGCGGGGGTCGCACAGATACGCAGTATTTT
TRBV3-1,TRBD2,few,TRBJ2-3,CASSQDVGLAVRGTDTQYF,TGTGCCAGCAGCCAAGATGTAGGACTAGCGGTACGGGGCACAGATACGCAGTATTTT
TRBV5-1,TRBD2,few,TRBJ2-1,CASSFLAGGQNEQFF,TGCGCCAGCAGCTTTCTAGCGGGGGGGCAAAATGAGCAGTTCTTC
TRBV6-4,.,many,TRBJ1-1,CASSLYQGTEAFF,TGTGCCAGCAGTTTATATCAGGGTACTGAAGCTTTCTTT
TRBV12-3/TRBV12-4,TRBD1,once,TRBJ1-4,CASSPREGGGWGINEKLFF,TGTGCCAGCAGTCCCCGAGAAGGAGGGGGCTGGGGAATTAATGAAAAACTGTTTTTT
TRBV4-2,TRBD1,many,TRBJ1-6,CASSGTGWNNSPLHF,TGTGCCAGCAGCGGGACAGGGTGGAATAATTCACCCCTCCACTTT
TRBV5-1,TRBD1,many,TRBJ2-1,CASSLGGQGGINEQFF,TGCGCCAGCAGCCTGGGGGGACAGGGAGGGATCAATGAGCAGTTCTTC
TRBV19,.,many,TRBJ1-5,CASSTDRFNQPQHF,TGTGCCAGTAGCACCGACAGGTTCAATCAGCCCCAGCATTTT
TRBV5-1,.,.,TRBJ2-1,CASSIVGSNEQFF,TGCGCCAGCAGCATCGTAGGGTCGAATGAGCAGTTCTTC
TRBV5-1,.,many,TRBJ2-7,CASSPSGISYEQYF,TGCGCCAGCAGCCCCTCGGGGATTTCCTACGAGCAGTACTTC
TRBV28,TRBD2,many,TRBJ2-7,CASRSGTSSYEQYF,TGTGCCAGCAGATCCGGGACTAGCTCCTACGAGCAGTACTTC
TRBV7-9,.,.,TRBJ2-1,CASSLVADFQFF,TGTGCCAGCAGCTTAGTCGCGGACTTTCAGTTCTTC
TRBV7-9,.,many,TRBJ2-2,CASNEAGGELFF,TGTGCCAGCAACGAGGCGGGCGGGGAGCTGTTTTTT
TRBV28,TRBD1,many,TRBJ2-1,CASSLWGQGRNEQFF,TGTGCCAGCAGTTTATGGGGACAGGGGAGGAATGAGCAGTTCTTC
TRBV7-2,.,many,TRBJ1-2,CASSLDKKYYGYTF,TGTGCCAGCAGCTTAGATAAGAAGTATTATGGCTACACCTTC
TRBV20-1,.,.,TRBJ2-2,CSAREEGYGTGELFF,TGCAGTGCTAGAGAGGAGGGGTATGGCACCGGGGAGCTGTTTTTT
TRBV7-8,.,many,TRBJ1-1,CASSPGTNTEAFF,TGTGCCAGCAGCCCAGGGACGAACACTGAAGCTTTCTTT
TRBV14,TRBD1,many,TRBJ2-1,CASSRQGANSYNEQFF,TGTGCCAGCAGCCGGCAGGGGGCCAACTCCTACAATGAGCAGTTCTTC
TRBV20-1,.,many,TRBJ1-5,CSAGHGQPQHF,TGCAGTGCTGGACATGGTCAGCCCCAGCATTTT
TRBV5-1,.,many,TRBJ2-6,CASSSPLGIGANVLTF,TGCGCCAGCAGCTCCCCCTTGGGAATTGGGGCCAACGTCCTGACTTTC
TRBV20-1,TRBD2,many,TRBJ2-2,CSARQASGRAVTGELFF,TGCAGTGCTAGACAAGCTAGCGGGAGGGCCGTCACCGGGGAGCTGTTTTTT
TRBV9,.,many,TRBJ2-5,CASSAIGRGRQETQYF,TGTGCCAGCAGCGCCATCGGCCGGGGGCGCCAAGAGACCCAGTACTTC
TRBV20-1,.,few,TRBJ1-1,CSARRIGEAFF,TGCAGTGCTAGACGCATTGGGGAAGCTTTCTTT
TRBV5-1,.,many,TRBJ2-2,CASSSLTLGTGYSGRPANTGELFF,TGCGCCAGCAGCTCCCTCACCCTTGGGACAGGGTATAGCGGGAGACCCGCGAACACCGGGGAGCTGTTTTTT
TRBV10-3,.,many,TRBJ2-7,CAISEGGSYEQYF,TGTGCCATCAGTGAGGGGGGTTCCTACGAGCAGTACTTC
TRBV12-3/TRBV12-4,.,many,TRBJ1-1,CASRPAGPSVAFF,TGTGCCAGCAGACCAGCAGGGCCCTCGGTGGCTTTCTTT
TRBV28,.,.,TRBJ2-7,CASSQETHLSYEQYF,TGTGCCAGCAGCCAAGAGACGCATCTATCCTACGAGCAGTACTTC
TRBV29-1,TRBD1,many,TRBJ2-2,CSVVVTGTTGELFF,TGCAGCGTTGTTGTGACAGGGACCACCGGGGAGCTGTTTTTT
TRBV9,.,many,TRBJ1-5,CASSVGNYQPQHF,TGTGCCAGCAGCGTAGGAAACTATCAGCCCCAGCATTTT
TRBV5-1,.,many,TRBJ2-3,CASSLGQHTDTQYF,TGCGCCAGCAGCTTGGGGCAGCACACAGATACGCAGTATTTT
TRBV4-1,.,many,TRBJ1-3,CASSPGHSSGNTIYF,TGCGCCAGCAGCCCAGGACACAGCTCTGGAAACACCATATATTTT
TRBV19,TRBD1,many,TRBJ2-2,CASGARDRGGELFF,TGTGCCAGTGGGGCCCGGGACAGGGGCGGGGAGCTGTTTTTT
TRBV5-5,.,many,TRBJ1-2,CASSLSVGNYGYTF,TGTGCCAGCAGCTTGTCCGTAGGGAACTATGGCTACACCTTC
TRBV5-1,.,many,TRBJ2-3,CASSPRLSDTQYF,TGCGCCAGCAGCCCCCGACTGTCAGATACGCAGTATTTT
TRBV10-3,TRBD1,many,TRBJ2-7,CAISEGTVNYEQYF,TGTGCCATCAGTGAAGGGACAGTTAACTACGAGCAGTACTTC
TRBV7-2,TRBD2,many,TRBJ2-5,CASSLDGGLLETQYF,TGTGCCAGCAGCTTAGACGGGGGGTTATTGGAGACCCAGTACTTC
TRBV5-1,.,.,TRBJ2-7,CASGPGVTEQYF,TGCGCCAGCGGCCCGGGGGTGACCGAGCAGTACTTC
TRBV7-9,.,.,TRBJ2-2,CASSLGVSGELFF,TGTGCCAGCAGCTTGGGGGTATCCGGGGAGCTGTTTTTT
TRBV11-2,TRBD2,many,TRBJ2-2,CASSLGPSGGPTRNTGELFF,TGTGCCAGCAGCTTAGGTCCTAGCGGGGGGCCGACCCGGAACACCGGGGAGCTGTTTTTT
TRBV4-1,.,many,TRBJ2-3,CASSQGVRAGTDTQYF,TGCGCCAGCAGCCAAGGGGTCAGGGCGGGCACAGATACGCAGTATTTT